Each of the 28 T cell receptor beta chains below was sequenced from the same sample in a study of cytomegalovirus exposure and HLA in healthy donors. With 60 Vbeta and 13 Jbeta primers, the PCR was carried out. Data came from immunoSEQ multiplex PCR; TCRdb stores just in-frame clones and leaves some out. This sample has roughly 100,000 clones, with more than 60% found just once. Sequencing was carried out using PBMCs. All receptors derive from a woman in her thirties or forties in good health and CMV-seropositive.

This sequence joins TRBV20-1 and TRBJ1-2; D may be TRBD1 (5 bases). The CDR3 runs 11 residues. Trimming took off 7 bases at V and 2 bases at J, with 8 bases between the two ends. From germline, CDR1 is DFQATT and CDR2 SNEGSKA (reference sequence). CDR3 sequence reads: CSVRTNYGYTF. Written as DNA, the CDR3 is TGCAGTGTCAGGACAAACTATGGCTACACCTTC.

J is TRBJ2-5 and V is TRBV5-4, with 11 bases fitting TRBD1. The CDR3 covers 15 residues. Germline assignment: CDR1 SGHNT and CDR2 YYREEE (reference sequence). Trimming removed 4 bases from V and 3 bases from J; junction bases left unmatched: 5. This CDR3 is CASSQDRGLKETQYF. CDR3 bases: TGTGCCAGCAGCCAGGACAGGGGGCTTAAAGAGACCCAGTACTTC.

The table lists this clone with a few counts. The V gene is TRBV4-3, the J gene TRBJ1-4; no firm D call. CDR3 length equals 14 residues. Per germline, CDR1 LGHNA and CDR2 YSLEER. V lost 1 base to trimming and J lost 4 bases, with 7 bases between them. For the CDR3, the DNA is TGCGCCAGCAGCCAAGTGCGGATTAATGAAAAACTGTTTTTT. Its protein is CASSQVRINEKLFF.

This rearrangement joins TRBV28 to TRBJ1-3; D is possibly TRBD1 (5 bases). Germline V CDR1 and CDR2: MDHEN, SYDVKM. V shed 11 bases and J shed 0 bases, with 14 bases lying between them. CDR3 length: 14 amino acids. CDR3 nucleotides: TGTGCCGGGGGGTCCTACCTCTCTGGAAACACCATATATTTT. Translated, it gives CAGGSYLSGNTIYF. The full variable domain, rest sourced from reference TRBV28 and TRBJ1-3, is DVKVTQSSRYLVKRTGEKVFLECVQDMDHENMFWYRQDPGLGLRLIYFSYDVKMKEKGDIPEGYSVSREKKERFSLILESASTNQTSMYLCAGGSYLSGNTIYFGEGSWLTVV.

The count of this clone is one. At one end the junction does not follow the germline gene, possibly because of a read error. The V call is TRBV7-7, the J call TRBJ2-5; tentatively, D is TRBD1 (6 bases). The CDR3 runs 14 residues. Per germline, CDR1 SSHAT and CDR2 FNYEAQ (reference sequence). The CDR3 sequence: CASSPGRGEETQYF. The CDR3 DNA reads as TGTGCTAGCAGCCCGGGCAGGGGAGAGGAGACCCAGTACTTC.

The V call is TRBV5-1, the J call TRBJ1-3, with D possibly being TRBD1 (5 bases). Germline-derived CDR1 and CDR2 are SGHRS and YFSETQ. The CDR3 sequence is 14 residues long. Trimming took off 3 bases at V and 0 bases at J, with 7 bases between the two ends. In DNA form, the CDR3 reads TGCGCCAGCAGCTGGGGCATCTCTGGAAACACCATATATTTT. It translates to CASSWGISGNTIYF.

This clone has just a few counts. The chain links TRBV6-5 to TRBJ2-2; D remains ambiguous. This CDR3 is 14 amino acids long. The V gene's germline CDR1 is MNHEY and CDR2 SVGAGI. Trimming left V 5 bases short and J 4 bases short, with 11 bases between. The CDR3: CASSIRSFTGELFF. In DNA, the CDR3 is TGTGCCAGCAGTATCCGGTCGTTCACCGGGGAGCTGTTTTTT.

This clone was detected a few times. The chain carries TRBV28 and TRBJ1-4; D perhaps matches TRBD1 (6 bases). V lost 8 bases, J lost 6 bases, and 16 bases lay in between. Germline loops: CDR1 MDHEN, CDR2 SYDVKM. The CDR3 loop spans 14 amino acids. In nucleotides, the CDR3 is TGTGCCAGCGCCGCAGGGGATGGAGATGAAAAACTGTTTTTT. It codes for CASAAGDGDEKLFF.

This clone appeared once. V gene TRBV19 combines with J gene TRBJ2-5; D is perhaps TRBD1 (6 bases). Deletions cut 3 bases from V and 5 bases from J, with 16 bases between. Germline CDR1 and CDR2: LNHDA and SQIVND (reference sequence). The CDR3 totals 15 residues. CDR3 sequence (DNA): TGTGCCAGTAGTATCGGAGCGCCCCAGGGGGAGACCCAGTACTTC. This gives the protein CASSIGAPQGETQYF.

The chain employs TRBV5-1 and TRBJ1-2; no firm D call. Trimming took 1 base from V and 8 from J, leaving 12 bases between them. The CDR3 has 13 residues. CDR1 and CDR2 from the germline V gene are SGHRS and YFSETQ. This CDR3 reads CASSLLSEGGYTF. The CDR3 DNA reads as TGCGCCAGCAGCTTGCTCTCTGAGGGAGGCTACACCTTC.

Only one count was recorded for this clone. The chain joins TRBV28 to TRBJ2-7; TRBD2 matches at 8 bases. Germline V lookup: CDR1 MDHEN, CDR2 SYDVKM. The CDR3 has 16 residues. V dropped 3 bases and J dropped 0; count of bases not matched to a gene: 7. The CDR3 loop reads CASSFSLAGLSYEQYF. CDR3 nucleotide sequence: TGTGCCAGCAGTTTCAGTCTAGCGGGCCTCTCCTACGAGCAGTACTTC.

V usage is TRBV14 and J usage is TRBJ1-1, with a weak D call TRBD1 (6 bases). Germline V gives CDR1 SGHDN, CDR2 FVKESK. The CDR3 is made up of 18 amino acids. Trimming shortened V by 1 base and J by 2 bases, and 20 bases separated the two germline ends. CDR3 DNA sequence: TGTGCCAGCAGCCAAGTAGGGCGGCGGACAGTTTTTAACACTGAAGCTTTCTTT. This translates into CASSQVGRRTVFNTEAFF.

The rearrangement joins TRBV9 to TRBJ2-3; the D gene is possibly TRBD2 (7 bases). The CDR3 covers 18 residues. CDR1 and CDR2 from the germline V gene are SGDLS and YYNGEE. Trimming cost V 0 bases and J 3 bases, with 20 bases left between them. CDR3 loop: CASSVVGGRLSGTDTQYF. DNA for the CDR3: TGTGCCAGCAGCGTAGTCGGGGGGCGGTTGTCGGGGACAGATACGCAGTATTTT.

The rearrangement joins TRBV18 to TRBJ2-1; D may be TRBD2 (5 bases). The CDR3 sequence is 14 residues long. V lost 3 bases to trimming and J lost 8 bases, with 14 bases between them. Germline CDR1 reads KGHSH; CDR2 reads LQKENI. This CDR3 is CASSPTIAGHEQFF. DNA of the CDR3: TGTGCCAGCTCACCGACTATCGCCGGGCATGAGCAGTTCTTC.

This clone was counted only a few times. The chain has TRBV5-1 and TRBJ2-7; 8 bases match TRBD1. The CDR3 contains 15 residues. Germline trimming cut 5 bases from V and 1 base from J; bases unmatched to any gene: 8. CDR1 is SGHRS, CDR2 YFSETQ, per germline. In DNA, the CDR3 is TGCGCCAGCAGATACGACAGGGGCATTTCCTACGAGCAGTACTTC. It specifies CASRYDRGISYEQYF.

J is TRBJ1-2 and V is TRBV19; D not certain. CDR3 length equals 13 residues. From germline, CDR1 is LNHDA and CDR2 SQIVND (reference sequence). V was clipped by 10 bases and J by 6 bases, with 18 bases between them. In nucleotides, the CDR3 is TGTGCCACACGTGAGCCAGCGCAAAATGGCTACACCTTC. Encoded protein: CATREPAQNGYTF.

The CDR3 region has the DNA TGTGCCAGCAGTTTATTGGGAAGCGGGGGGCGCGGCAATGAGCAGTTCTTC. Its translation: CASSLLGSGGRGNEQFF. The chain combines TRBV27 with TRBJ2-1, with 9 positions matching TRBD2. Losses at the gene ends were 1 base for V and 6 bases for J; bases not matched to a gene: 10. In germline, CDR1 is MNHEY, CDR2 SMNVEV (reference sequence). The CDR3 totals 17 residues.

The chain has TRBV7-9 and TRBJ2-7; 10 positions agree with TRBD2. The CDR3 is made up of 14 amino acids. CDR1 is SEHNR and CDR2 is FQNEAQ in the germline V gene (reference sequence). Germline trimming cut 2 bases from V and 3 bases from J; bases unmatched to any gene: 1. The CDR3 DNA sequence: TGTGCCAGCAGCTTACTAGCGGGGGACTACGAGCAGTACTTC. Translation: CASSLLAGDYEQYF. The variable domain in full, with the rest retrieved from reference TRBV7-9 and TRBJ2-7, is DTGVSQNPRHKITKRGQNVTFRCDPISEHNRLYWYRQTLGQGPEFLTYFQNEAQLEKSRLLSDRFSAERPKGSFSTLEIQRTEQGDSAMYLCASSLLAGDYEQYFGPGTRLTVT.

This sequence joins TRBV2 and TRBJ2-7; 13 nucleotides match TRBD2. After removal of 6 bases from V and 2 bases from J, the junction contained 1 base not matched to a gene. CDR1 is SNHLY, CDR2 FYNNEI, per germline. The CDR3 runs 14 residues. CDR3 loop: CASRLAGGPYEQYF. Written as DNA, the CDR3 is TGTGCCAGCAGACTAGCGGGAGGGCCCTACGAGCAGTACTTC. Full variable domain (rest looked up from reference TRBV2 and TRBJ2-7): EPEVTQTPSHQVTQMGQEVILRCVPISNHLYFYWYRQILGQKVEFLVSFYNNEISEKSEIFDDQFSVERPDGSNFTLKIRSTKLEDSAMYFCASRLAGGPYEQYFGPGTRLTVT.

V and J are TRBV6-6 and TRBJ2-3; the match to TRBD2 covers 9 bases. Trimming cost V 0 bases and J 6 bases; bases outside gene matches: 7. This CDR3 has 16 residues. Germline V gene lookup returns CDR1 MNHNY and CDR2 SVGAGI (reference sequence). The CDR3 loop is CASSYSGTSLGDTQYF. Here the CDR3 DNA reads TGTGCCAGCAGTTACTCCGGGACTAGCCTGGGGGATACGCAGTATTTT.

The gene calls are TRBV7-9 and TRBJ2-5, with 9 bases matching TRBD2. The CDR3 runs 15 residues. Germline V gives CDR1 SEHNR, CDR2 FQNEAQ (reference sequence). V was pared by 3 bases and J by 4 bases, with 6 bases of the junction left unmatched. For the CDR3, the DNA is TGTGCCAGCAGCTTTAGCGGGAGAATGGGAGAGACCCAGTACTTC. Protein: CASSFSGRMGETQYF. The full variable domain, its missing parts supplied by reference TRBV7-9 and TRBJ2-5, is DTGVSQNPRHKITKRGQNVTFRCDPISEHNRLYWYRQTLGQGPEFLTYFQNEAQLEKSRLLSDRFSAERPKGSFSTLEIQRTEQGDSAMYLCASSFSGRMGETQYFGPGTRLLVL.

This chain links TRBV2 with TRBJ2-3; the match to TRBD2 covers 9 bases. Germline trimming cut 11 bases from V and 4 bases from J; bases unmatched to any gene: 4. Germline values: CDR1 SNHLY, CDR2 FYNNEI. The CDR3 runs to 12 residues. The CDR3 is CAGGTSPDTQYF. CDR3 sequence (DNA): TGTGCCGGAGGGACTAGCCCAGATACGCAGTATTTT.

V is TRBV28 and J is TRBJ1-2; 7 nucleotides align to TRBD1. The V gene end was trimmed by 10 bases and the J gene end by 7 bases; junction bases not matched to a gene: 12. The CDR3 covers 13 residues. CDR1 and CDR2 (germline): MDHEN, SYDVKM. CDR3 DNA: TGTGCCATTTTAGACAGGGCCGGGAGTGGCTACACCTTC. This sequence encodes CAILDRAGSGYTF.

The J gene is TRBJ2-7, the V gene TRBV2, with 8 bases aligning to TRBD1. CDR1 is SNHLY, CDR2 FYNNEI, per germline. The CDR3 length is 18 residues. V trimming: 6 bases; J trimming: 3 bases; junction bases outside the gene matches: 19. CDR3 sequence: CASRITTEDRVYDYEQYF. CDR3 sequence (DNA): TGTGCCAGCAGGATCACCACAGAGGACAGGGTTTATGACTACGAGCAGTACTTC. Looking up the rest from reference TRBV2 and TRBJ2-7 gives the full variable domain: EPEVTQTPSHQVTQMGQEVILRCVPISNHLYFYWYRQILGQKVEFLVSFYNNEISEKSEIFDDQFSVERPDGSNFTLKIRSTKLEDSAMYFCASRITTEDRVYDYEQYFGPGTRLTVT.

The chain recombines TRBV6-5 with TRBJ2-5; 8 positions match TRBD1. There are 15 residues in the CDR3. With V trimmed by 5 bases and J by 4 bases, 9 bases remained unmatched. The germline gives CDR1 MNHEY, CDR2 SVGAGI. The CDR3 sequence is CASSRAGGLGETQYF. DNA for the CDR3: TGTGCCAGCAGTAGAGCAGGGGGCTTGGGAGAGACCCAGTACTTC.

The chain carries TRBV6-4 and TRBJ1-2; 7 bases agree with TRBD1. The CDR3 totals 17 residues. The germline CDR1 and CDR2 sequences are MRHNA and SNTAGT. Trimming removed 4 bases from V and 7 bases from J; junction bases left unmatched: 18. The CDR3 protein is CASSASGLGTAQSGYTF. Here the CDR3 DNA reads TGTGCCAGCAGTGCAAGCGGATTAGGGACAGCCCAGAGTGGCTACACCTTC.

This clone was recorded only once. The rearrangement uses TRBV4-3 and TRBJ2-7; TRBD1 matches at 9 bases. The germline CDR1 and CDR2 sequences are LGHNA and YSLEER. V shed 1 base, J shed 5 bases, and the junction held 18 bases outside the gene matches. The CDR3 spans 19 residues. CDR3 region: CASSQAVATRGQGPHEQYF. CDR3 DNA sequence: TGCGCCAGCAGCCAAGCAGTAGCAACTCGAGGACAGGGGCCCCACGAGCAGTACTTC.

This rearrangement joins TRBV19 to TRBJ2-1, with D unresolved. This CDR3 contains 13 residues. Trimming removed 3 bases from V and 4 bases from J, with 7 bases in between. CDR1 is LNHDA and CDR2 is SQIVND in the germline V gene (reference sequence). The CDR3 DNA reads as TGTGCCAGTAGTATCATGGAGTACAATGAGCAGTTCTTC. Translating it yields CASSIMEYNEQFF.